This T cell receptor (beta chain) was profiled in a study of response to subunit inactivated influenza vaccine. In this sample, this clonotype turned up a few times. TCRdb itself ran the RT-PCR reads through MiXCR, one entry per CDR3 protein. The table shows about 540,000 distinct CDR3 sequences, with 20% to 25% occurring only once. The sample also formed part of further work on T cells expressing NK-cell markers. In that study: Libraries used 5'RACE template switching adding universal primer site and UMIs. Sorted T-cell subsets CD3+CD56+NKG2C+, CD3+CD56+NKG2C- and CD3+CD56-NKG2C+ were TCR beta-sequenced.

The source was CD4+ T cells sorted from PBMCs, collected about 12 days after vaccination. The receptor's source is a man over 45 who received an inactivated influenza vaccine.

The CDR3 nucleotides read TGTGCCAGCAGCCCCGGGACGATTCACTCTGGAAACACCATATATTTT. Protein product: CASSPGTIHSGNTIYF. The V and J genes are TRBV3-1 and TRBJ1-3, with D perhaps matching TRBD1 (5 bases). Germline V CDR1 and CDR2: LGHDT, YNNKEL (reference sequence). Trimming took off 4 bases at V and 0 bases at J, with 13 bases between the two ends. This CDR3 has 16 residues.